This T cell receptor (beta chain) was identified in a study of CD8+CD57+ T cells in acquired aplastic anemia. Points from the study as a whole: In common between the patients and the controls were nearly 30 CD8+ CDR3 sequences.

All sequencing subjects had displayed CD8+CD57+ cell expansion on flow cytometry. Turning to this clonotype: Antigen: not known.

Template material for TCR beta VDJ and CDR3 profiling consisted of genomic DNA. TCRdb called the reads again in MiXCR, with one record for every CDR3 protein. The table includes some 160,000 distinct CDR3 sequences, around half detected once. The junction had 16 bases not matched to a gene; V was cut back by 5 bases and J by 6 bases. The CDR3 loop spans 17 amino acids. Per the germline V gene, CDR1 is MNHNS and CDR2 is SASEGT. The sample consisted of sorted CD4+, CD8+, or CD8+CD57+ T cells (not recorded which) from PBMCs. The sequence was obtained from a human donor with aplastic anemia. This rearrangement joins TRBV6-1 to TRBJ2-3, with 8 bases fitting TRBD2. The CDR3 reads CASSPRGSGVPPDTQYF. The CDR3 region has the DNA TGTGCCAGCAGTCCCCGGGGTAGCGGGGTCCCTCCGGATACGCAGTATTTT.